This TCR beta chain was sequenced during a study of blood T cells in healthy people across ages (dated by TCRdb to between 2014 and 2016). For the wider study: In model experiments, template switching captured roughly one uniquely barcoded TCR beta cDNA molecule for every two T cells. Using deep sequencing normalized with unique cDNA molecular identifiers, the study measured how TCR beta repertoire diversity changes with age. The donors were divided into four age groups: young (average around 17 years), middle-aged (roughly 40), aged (about 60) and long-lived (82). To avoid experimental bias, donors of different ages were randomly spread across the sequencing lanes. Using the same blood draw, the study looked at two additional independent replicas of 1 million unique cDNA reads for two donors, one aged 18 to 30 and the other aged 80 or older. The study at large found these results: A strong correlation was found between observed TCR beta diversity and the percentage of naive T cells measured by flow cytometry. Because the CMV infection status of the donors was unknown, age-related changes in expanded clonotypes may potentially have been confounded. Estimates of total diversity based on one million sequenced T cells were considered lower bounds and underestimates. Since profiling was done on bulk unsorted PBMCs, naive and antigen-experienced compartments could not be conclusively compared. The long-lived group showed more naive CD4+ T cells, fewer expanded clones and increased TCR diversity than the aged group, suggesting age selection. Observed TCR beta diversity per million T cells fell roughly linearly with age, and a significant reduction was already apparent by age around 39.

With regard to this clonotype: The target of this receptor is not known. Per-base quality was not reported, and no clone a single base away is much larger than it.

Receptors were amplified or captured by 5' RACE. Sequenced on an Illumina HiSeq 2500. The second PCR ran for about 6 to 11 cycles and used a J-beta primer mix along with a sample-barcoded 5' primer. Each TCR beta cDNA molecule received a unique molecular identifier from a template-switch 5' adaptor carrying 12 random nucleotides. At least 2.5 million CDR3-containing paired-end reads were obtained from each sample. All of the RNA was converted into first-strand cDNA using the Mint cDNA synthesis kit, with a TRBC-specific oligonucleotide serving as the primer. Following uracil-DNA glycosylase treatment, all cDNA underwent a first 18-cycle PCR with the universal primers M1SS and BC2_uni_R. The study's processing was this. For normalization, 1 million high-quality reads were randomly selected from each sample, with every read carrying a distinct molecular identifier. Reads with shared molecular identifiers were discarded instead of being binned into consensus sequences. MiTCR, run with a Q25 quality threshold and the strictest error-elimination algorithm, handled CDR3 identification, clonotype clustering and error correction. A nonparametric unseen species model with Euler transformation was used to estimate a lower bound on total TCR beta diversity. In-frame beta chains were kept once TCRdb had trimmed the public reads at Q25 with fastp and called clones with MiXCR. Rows matching on CDR3 protein sequence are summarized as one entry with the most common DNA and genes. These V and J calls rely on TCRdb rather than the paper's analysis. Present in this sample are more than 800,000 distinct CDR3 sequences, under 55% of which were seen just once. The leading ten clones occupy approximately 19% of the sample.

Systemically healthy Caucasian individuals from Russia, some 38 in total and aged roughly 6 to 95 years, were included as donors. Each donor gave about 9.8 milliliters of peripheral blood, drawn into EDTA-treated Vacutainer tubes. Ficoll-Paque density-gradient centrifugation was used to isolate PBMCs, with at least 7 million per sample. Total RNA, at least 6 micrograms per sample, was extracted from PBMCs with Trizol reagent. Naive CD45RAhigh/CD27high T cell percentages were measured by flow cytometry on a PBMC aliquot from every donor. The CDR3, cysteine through phenylalanine, is 13 amino acids long. Just the 39-base CDR3 DNA is kept, in frame starting at base 1. V loses 4 bases of germline sequence and J loses 4 bases, and the interval between the two ends is 11 bases. According to the germline V gene (reference sequence), CDR1 reads SEHNR and CDR2 reads FQNEAQ.

The specimen sequenced was blood. This receptor was identified in a woman aged 55-75 years in good health. This chain is built from TRBV7-9 and TRBJ2-7, with the D gene call left open. The sequence in DNA is TGTGCCAGCAGCTCATCTGACAAGTACGAGCAGTACTTC. Its product reads: CASSSSDKYEQYF.